The T cell receptor beta chain described here comes from a study of OX40 agonist ivuxolimab in advanced cancers. As for the study in general: Patients received ivuxolimab, an intravenous treatment, every 2 weeks at 0.01 to 10 mg/kg. Cancers in dose escalation were hepatocellular, melanoma, renal cell and head and neck. The eligibility criteria allowed prior anti-PD-1, anti-PD-L1 or anti-CTLA-4 therapy, and approximately 42% had some.

Germline loops: CDR1 SEHNR, CDR2 FQNEAQ (reference sequence). CDR3 length equals 15 residues. V shed 1 base and J shed 3 bases, with 10 bases lying between them. Sequenced by immunoSEQ multiplex PCR; TCRdb stores in-frame clones only, minus some. The data show just over 90,000 clones, with around 91% seen just once and approximately 0.78% held by the top ten. Researchers took blood at baseline, on cycle 4 day 1, and on cycle 7 day 1. The sample consisted of CD4+ or CD8+ T cells sorted from blood, taken in a trial of the OX40 agonist ivuxolimab. The chain has TRBV7-9 and TRBJ1-5; D unresolved. This receptor was obtained from an adult with an advanced solid tumor such as melanoma, head and neck, liver or kidney cancer. The CDR3 DNA is TGTGCCAGCAGCTTAGATCCGGACCTCAATCAGCCCCAGCATTTT. Its translation: CASSLDPDLNQPQHF.